These 2 T cell receptor beta chains share one sample of origin, sequenced in a study of T-cell memory formation after mild COVID-19 (dated by TCRdb to the early 2020s). Library preparation employed 5' RACE. TCRdb shows the sequencer as Illumina NovaSeq 6000. TCRdb trimmed the raw reads at Q25, called clones with MiXCR and kept productive beta chains. Rows are unified per CDR3 protein, each entry keeping the most common DNA and genes. The sample data list about 190,000 distinct CDR3 sequences, and around 20% of these were observed just once. Approximately 2.4% of the sample belongs to the ten largest clones. Sample: PBMCs or a T cell subset sorted from them (not recorded which). Source of these receptors: an adult woman who had mild COVID-19 (a few samples of this study predate the infection). The sample titles of this study are shuffled in the database, so cell type and time point are left out; the donor was told from shared clones.

This clonotype is labeled large. V gene TRBV10-3 combines with J gene TRBJ1-1, with D tentatively TRBD1 (5 bases). Germline values: CDR1 ENHRY, CDR2 SYGVKD. This CDR3 has 12 residues. V lost 3 bases and J lost 10, with 12 bases in between. The CDR3 sequence: CAISEPGEGAFF. CDR3 coding DNA: TGTGCCATCAGTGAACCGGGGGAAGGAGCTTTCTTT.

The rearrangement uses TRBV7-2 and TRBJ1-5; 9 positions match TRBD1. Per germline, CDR1 SGHTA and CDR2 FQGNSA. This CDR3 has 15 residues. V lost 1 base and J lost 9; bases outside the gene matches: 7. CDR3 protein: CASSLEGTGFLPQHF. CDR3 nucleotides: TGTGCCAGCAGCTTAGAGGGGACAGGGTTTCTGCCCCAGCATTTT.